The 29 T cell receptor beta chains below come from one sample, sequenced in a study of T cells in Graves' hyperthyroidism and ophthalmopathy. The investigators amplified TCR beta CDR3 regions from RNA transcripts. The HTBI primer set was used in a first-round RT-PCR of the TCR CDR3. MiXCR, run by TCRdb on the multiplex PCR reads, gives a single entry per CDR3 protein. The repertoire includes more than 450,000 distinct CDR3 sequences, around 15% of them detected once, and approximately 14% sits in the top ten. Specimen: blood. The receptors here all came from a woman in her thirties or forties with Graves' hyperthyroidism.

This clonotype was observed a handful of times. V usage is TRBV12-3 or TRBV12-4 and J usage is TRBJ2-6, with 14 bases aligning to TRBD2. The V segment lost 4 bases and the J segment 4 bases; nucleotides outside the gene matches: 12. The CDR3 runs to 20 residues. In DNA, the CDR3 is TGTGCCAGCAGTTCCCCGACTAGCGGGAGGGCGTCTGTGGGGGCCAACGTCCTGACTTTC. Its translation: CASSSPTSGRASVGANVLTF.

This clonotype was seen repeatedly, ten times or more. The V gene is TRBV5-1, the J gene TRBJ2-7, with TRBD1 identical over 8 bases. V shed 3 bases and J 6 bases; nucleotides not matched to a gene: 8. CDR1 SGHRS and CDR2 YFSETQ come from the germline V gene. The CDR3 covers 14 residues. CDR3: CASSYGQGGSEQYF. The CDR3 DNA follows: TGCGCCAGCAGCTACGGACAGGGAGGATCCGAGCAGTACTTC.

The chain joins TRBV6-1 to TRBJ2-1; the match to TRBD2 covers 10 bases. The CDR3 is 15 amino acids. Germline CDR1 reads MNHNS; CDR2 reads SASEGT. V dropped 9 bases and J dropped 7; count of bases not matched to a gene: 12. The CDR3 DNA sequence: TGTGCCAGTAAAATAGCGGGAGGAATTGGGAATGAGCAGTTCTTC. Translation gives CASKIAGGIGNEQFF.

This clonotype was detected many times. The chain employs TRBV20-1 and TRBJ1-6; 12 nucleotides line up with TRBD1. This CDR3 has 15 amino acids. V shed 2 bases and J 9 bases; nucleotides not matched to a gene: 5. CDR1 DFQATT and CDR2 SNEGSKA come from the germline V gene (reference sequence). CDR3 nucleotide sequence: TGCAGTGCTAGACTGGGGACAGGGGGCACTTCACCCCTCCACTTT. It translates to CSARLGTGGTSPLHF.

This clonotype was detected many times. V and J are TRBV2 and TRBJ2-3; 7 bases are a match to TRBD2. The CDR3 runs 13 residues. V was clipped by 8 bases and J by 2 bases; unmatched bases: 4. Germline lookup yields CDR1 SNHLY and CDR2 FYNNEI. The CDR3 loop reads CASVRGDTDTQYF. CDR3 coding DNA: TGTGCCAGCGTTCGGGGGGACACAGATACGCAGTATTTT.

This clonotype has at least ten counts. The chain recombines TRBV9 with TRBJ2-3; possible D gene TRBD2, 6 bases. This CDR3 has 15 residues. Germline V gives CDR1 SGDLS, CDR2 YYNGEE. The V and J ends lost 2 bases and 1 base respectively, with 11 bases between them. CDR3 sequence reads: CASSVEGGGTDTQYF. CDR3 bases: TGTGCCAGCAGCGTTGAGGGAGGTGGCACAGATACGCAGTATTTT.

Many counts were recorded for this clonotype. The rearrangement links TRBV3-1 to TRBJ2-2; D may be TRBD2 (6 bases). This CDR3 region has 17 residues. The V gene lost 0 bases and the J gene lost 4 bases, with 15 bases spanning the gap. From germline, CDR1 is LGHDT and CDR2 YNNKEL (reference sequence). CDR3 DNA sequence: TGTGCCAGCAGCCAAGAAGTACTAGCCGGTGTCACCGGGGAGCTGTTTTTT. Residues: CASSQEVLAGVTGELFF.

This clonotype has at least ten counts. V and J are TRBV5-6 and TRBJ2-6, with a tentative D call TRBD2 (6 bases). The CDR3 length is 16 residues. Germline values: CDR1 SGHDT, CDR2 YYEEEE. V was shortened by 4 bases and J by 0 bases, with 11 bases between the two germline ends. DNA of the CDR3: TGTGCCAGCAGCATAGGAGGGATCTCTGGGGCCAACGTCCTGACTTTC. The encoded protein is CASSIGGISGANVLTF.

This chain uses TRBV6-5 with TRBJ1-6; D may be TRBD1 (5 bases). Germline V CDR1 and CDR2: MNHEY, SVGAGI. The CDR3 has 18 residues. Trimming removed 2 bases from V and 8 bases from J, with 22 bases in between. CDR3 amino acids: CASSYDPQAQGRDSPLHF. The CDR3 region has the DNA TGTGCCAGCAGTTACGACCCGCAGGCCCAGGGTAGGGATTCACCCCTCCACTTT.

This clonotype came up many times. V usage is TRBV27 and J usage is TRBJ2-1, with 10 bases fitting TRBD1. Germline lookup yields CDR1 MNHEY and CDR2 SMNVEV (reference sequence). After removal of 5 bases from V and 5 bases from J, the junction contained 9 bases not matched to a gene. The CDR3 is 16 residues long. In nucleotides, the CDR3 is TGTGCCAGCAGTATTCGACCGGGACAGGGGAACAATGAGCAGTTCTTC. Its translation is CASSIRPGQGNNEQFF.

The rearrangement links TRBV19 to TRBJ2-7, with a possible D match to TRBD1 (6 bases). Between the trimmed V and J ends, which lost 3 bases and 5 bases, there was a span of 8 bases. The CDR3 runs to 12 residues. Germline CDR1 is LNHDA and CDR2 is SQIVND (reference sequence). CDR3 protein: CASSIWGHEQYF. The DNA of the CDR3 is TGTGCCAGTAGTATCTGGGGGCACGAGCAGTACTTC.

A few counts support this clonotype. This chain links TRBV24-1 with TRBJ2-7; a possible D gene is TRBD1 (5 bases). The CDR3 loop spans 13 amino acids. Germline values: CDR1 KGHDR, CDR2 SFDVKD. V shed 3 bases and J shed 5 bases, with 10 bases lying between them. Here the CDR3 reads CATSDPGSHEQYF. CDR3 nucleotide sequence: TGTGCCACCAGTGATCCAGGGTCCCACGAGCAGTACTTC.

The rearrangement uses TRBV7-9 and TRBJ2-3; 7 nucleotides agree with TRBD2. Germline assignment: CDR1 SEHNR and CDR2 FQNEAQ (reference sequence). The CDR3 consists of 17 residues. With 3 bases clipped from V and 2 bases from J, the junction kept 11 bases outside the gene matches. As DNA, the CDR3 is TGTGCCAGCAGCTTTGGGCTCGGCGGGAGAGACACAGATACGCAGTATTTT. It yields the protein CASSFGLGGRDTDTQYF.

This clonotype was seen at least ten times. The V and J genes are TRBV11-2 and TRBJ2-5; 12 bases are a match to TRBD1. The CDR3 has 16 amino acids. Losses at the gene ends were 6 bases for V and 4 bases for J; bases not matched to a gene: 9. Germline values: CDR1 SGHAT, CDR2 FQNNGV. The CDR3 DNA reads as TGTGCCAGCAGACCTCCGGGACAGGGGGCTAGAGAGACCCAGTACTTC. Protein sequence: CASRPPGQGARETQYF.

This chain uses TRBV29-1 with TRBJ2-7, with D unclear. Trimming cost V 5 bases and J 3 bases, with 8 bases left between them. Germline V gene lookup returns CDR1 SQVTM and CDR2 ANQGSEA. The CDR3 loop spans 11 amino acids. The CDR3 loop reads CSVQYRYEQYF. The CDR3 DNA sequence: TGCAGCGTTCAGTACCGCTACGAGCAGTACTTC.

In this sample, this clonotype turned up a few times. V and J are TRBV5-5 and TRBJ1-5; 7 bases align to TRBD1. Trimming cost V 2 bases and J 0 bases; bases outside gene matches: 5. The CDR3 loop spans 16 amino acids. Germline values: CDR1 SGHKS, CDR2 YYEKEE (reference sequence). This chain's CDR3 is CASSLTGVYSNQPQHF. The DNA of the CDR3 is TGTGCCAGCAGCTTAACAGGGGTTTATAGCAATCAGCCCCAGCATTTT.

This clonotype was recorded at least ten times. The chain links TRBV20-1 to TRBJ2-1; a weak D match, TRBD1 (7 bases). CDR1 is DFQATT, CDR2 SNEGSKA, per germline (reference sequence). CDR3 length: 15 amino acids. V was trimmed by 1 base and J by 5 bases, leaving 15 bases between them. The CDR3 spells CSARVLAGGNNEQFF. Written as DNA, the CDR3 is TGCAGTGCTAGAGTCTTGGCAGGGGGGAACAATGAGCAGTTCTTC.

This clonotype was seen many times. The gene calls are TRBV20-1 and TRBJ2-1; possibly TRBD1 or TRBD2 for D (5 bases each). The germline V and J ends were trimmed by 6 bases and 2 bases, with 14 bases remaining between them. Germline assignment: CDR1 DFQATT and CDR2 SNEGSKA (reference sequence). The CDR3 spans 14 residues. The CDR3 is CSAEAGTTYNEQFF. In nucleotides, the CDR3 is TGCAGTGCGGAGGCCGGGACCACCTACAATGAGCAGTTCTTC.

This clonotype has more than one count but fewer than ten. The V and J genes are TRBV18 and TRBJ2-3; no clear D gene. The germline gives CDR1 KGHSH, CDR2 LQKENI. V was pared by 3 bases and J by 9 bases, with 10 bases between. This CDR3 is built from 12 residues. CDR3 loop: CASSPDQITQYF. The CDR3 nucleotides are TGTGCCAGCTCACCCGATCAGATAACGCAGTATTTT.

This chain joins TRBV7-2 and TRBJ2-5; D not resolved. The germline CDR1 and CDR2 sequences are SGHTA and FQGNSA. This CDR3 has 14 residues. Deletions cut 6 bases from V and 5 bases from J, with 16 bases between. The CDR3 DNA follows: TGTGCCAGCAGTTCCCAGAGGCTGGGGGAGACCCAGTACTTC. Its translation: CASSSQRLGETQYF. The full variable domain, its missing parts supplied by reference TRBV7-2 and TRBJ2-5, is GAGVSQSPSNKVTEKGKDVELRCDPISGHTALYWYRQSLGQGLEFLIYFQGNSAPDKSGLPSDRFSAERTGGSVSTLTIQRTQQEDSAVYLCASSSQRLGETQYFGPGTRLLVL.

The genes are TRBV12-3 or TRBV12-4 and TRBJ2-7; TRBD1 aligns across 8 bases. The CDR3 is 15 residues long. The junction had 8 bases not matched to a gene; V was cut back by 7 bases and J by 0 bases. CDR3 protein: CASTAGTGLSYEQYF. The CDR3, as DNA: TGTGCCAGCACCGCCGGGACAGGACTCTCCTACGAGCAGTACTTC.

A few counts support this clonotype. This rearrangement joins TRBV4-2 to TRBJ2-1, with TRBD2 matching over 8 bases. The V segment lost 0 bases and the J segment 9 bases; nucleotides outside the gene matches: 10. Germline V gene data show CDR1 as LGHNA and CDR2 as YNFKEQ. This CDR3 has 16 amino acids. CDR3 region: CASSQDRASGLSEQFF. DNA of the CDR3: TGTGCCAGCAGCCAAGATCGGGCTAGCGGGCTATCTGAGCAGTTCTTC.

This clonotype has ten or more counts. The genes are TRBV7-2 and TRBJ2-5; the match to TRBD2 covers 14 bases. CDR1 SGHTA and CDR2 FQGNSA come from the germline V gene. The CDR3 runs to 16 residues. With V trimmed by 3 bases and J by 5 bases, 5 bases remained unmatched. This CDR3 is CASSLTSGRGSETQYF. In DNA, the CDR3 is TGTGCCAGCAGCTTGACTAGCGGGAGGGGTTCGGAGACCCAGTACTTC.

This chain joins TRBV10-2 and TRBJ2-2; a weak D match, TRBD2 (6 bases). The V end was cut by 2 bases, the J end by 6 bases, with 13 bases between. Germline CDR1 is WSHSY and CDR2 is SAAADI. The CDR3 sequence is 15 residues long. The CDR3 reads CASSELGGVSGELFF. The CDR3 DNA follows: TGCGCCAGCAGTGAGCTAGGCGGGGTGTCCGGGGAGCTGTTTTTT.

This clonotype was observed a handful of times. CDR3 in DNA: TGTGCCAGCAGCGTAGATATGCCGGGACTAGCGGGCCCCAATGAGCAGTTCTTC. The encoded protein is CASSVDMPGLAGPNEQFF. The chain combines TRBV9 with TRBJ2-1; TRBD2 agrees at 12 bases. Germline V CDR1 and CDR2: SGDLS, YYNGEE. After removal of 0 bases from V and 6 bases from J, the junction contained 10 bases not matched to a gene. The CDR3 length is 18 residues. Full variable domain (outside the CDR3, taken from reference TRBV9 and TRBJ2-1): DSGVTQTPKHLITATGQRVTLRCSPRSGDLSVYWYQQSLDQGLQFLIQYYNGEERAKGNILERFSAQQFPDLHSELNLSSLELGDSALYFCASSVDMPGLAGPNEQFFGPGTRLTVL.

The V call is TRBV20-1, the J call TRBJ2-3, with 10 bases identical to TRBD2. The CDR3 runs 14 residues. With 5 bases clipped from V and 8 bases from J, the junction kept 10 bases outside the gene matches. In germline, CDR1 is DFQATT, CDR2 SNEGSKA (reference sequence). The CDR3 DNA reads as TGCAGTGCTGTACTAGCGGGGTTTGCAGGTACGCAGTATTTT. Translation: CSAVLAGFAGTQYF.

The V gene is TRBV5-1, the J gene TRBJ1-4; D not certain. Germline V gene lookup returns CDR1 SGHRS and CDR2 YFSETQ. Trimming took 1 base from V and 0 from J, leaving 7 bases between them. The CDR3 totals 15 residues. The CDR3 bases are TGCGCCAGCAGCTTGATGGATACAACTAATGAAAAACTGTTTTTT. It is translated as CASSLMDTTNEKLFF.

This clonotype was detected a few times. CDR3 sequence (DNA): TGTGCCAGCAGCTCCAGATCGCGGCGGGACGGTGAGCAGTTCTTC. This codes for CASSSRSRRDGEQFF. The V and J genes are TRBV7-9 and TRBJ2-1; maybe TRBD2 (6 bases). The CDR3 spans 15 residues. Germline assignment: CDR1 SEHNR and CDR2 FQNEAQ (reference sequence). V lost 4 bases and J 9 bases, leaving 19 bases between the germline ends.

This clonotype was detected many times. The J gene is TRBJ2-1, the V gene TRBV2; 12 positions agree with TRBD1. Looked up from germline, CDR1 is SNHLY and CDR2 is FYNNEI. J lost 5 bases, V lost 6 bases, and 2 bases had no gene match. The CDR3 runs to 14 residues. The CDR3 DNA follows: TGTGCCAGCAGGGGACAGGGGGCTGACAATGAGCAGTTCTTC. Translated, it gives CASRGQGADNEQFF.